Detailed here is one T cell receptor (beta chain). The antigen remains unidentified. The data were taken from a study of CD8 T cells in ankylosing spondylitis. Whole-study results and caveats: Reported data indicate significant enrichment of disease-linked clones within matched ankylosing spondylitis synovial fluid.

Trimming stripped 1 base from V and 4 bases from J, with 13 bases between. Germline-derived CDR1 and CDR2 are PRHDT and FYEKMQ (reference sequence). The length of the CDR3 is 15 residues. TCRdb re-analysed the 5' RACE reads in MiXCR, keeping a single row per CDR3 protein. The sample contains 150,000 to 200,000 distinct CDR3 sequences, 10% to 15% of which appear only once. This clonotype was obtained from a female donor with ankylosing spondylitis or in good health (not recorded which). The rearrangement links TRBV13 to TRBJ1-2; no definite D call. Sequenced sample: blood, either unsorted or a sorted T cell fraction (not recorded which). In DNA form, the CDR3 reads TGTGCCAGCAGCTTAGATCAACTACTGGGCTATGGCTACACCTTC. Its translation: CASSLDQLLGYGYTF.